This T cell receptor (beta chain) derives from a study of human T cells and chemical hapten exposure. This clonotype was seen a handful of times. TCRdb analysed the RACE reads with MiXCR anew, one entry per CDR3 protein. The sample shows about 350,000 distinct CDR3 sequences, over 6% of them seen only once. V lost 4 bases and J lost 0, with 10 bases in between. CDR3 size: 16 residues. From germline, CDR1 is MNHEY and CDR2 SMNVEV (reference sequence). As for time point: patch test 2, 6 weeks after DPC sensitization. Specified treatment: therapeutic diphenylcyclopropenone sensitization with weekly scalp DPC.

The TCR comes from a woman aged 18-30 years with alopecia areata. Some clones in this sample may be carry-over from other donors' samples. The chain has TRBV27 and TRBJ2-6, with D perhaps TRBD1 (7 bases). Sequenced here: whole blood, sampled in connection with sensitization to the hapten diphenylcyclopropenone (DPC). The CDR3 region has the DNA TGTGCCAGCAGTTGGAGGGGGCCCTCTGGGGCCAACGTCCTGACTTTC. It codes for CASSWRGPSGANVLTF.